This TCR beta chain is drawn from a study of shared clonotypes between healthy human individuals. The wider study: Three men and a couple of women, aged 18 to 49, were donors.

Broader study findings: Clonotypes shared by all four donors outscored non-shared clonotypes in generation probability.

At deep level, the assay was performed. DNA at approximately 200 ng, around 30,000 T cell genomes, went into sorted-subset replicate PCRs. This table comes from immunoSEQ multiplex PCR, and its TCRdb copy is limited to in-frame clones, with some not included. The sample includes hundreds of thousands of clones, about 92% of them seen just once. Positively selected for CCR7, the CD45RO-negative cells used as naive CD8 cells excluded terminally differentiated effector memory CD45RA+ cells. The CDR3 loop spans 16 amino acids. The germline gives CDR1 SGDLS, CDR2 YYNGEE. The V segment lost 4 bases and the J segment 2 bases; nucleotides outside the gene matches: 5. Comment on this clone: Its antigen is currently unknown.

The TCR comes from a man younger than 40 in good health. V gene TRBV9 combines with J gene TRBJ2-3, with 12 bases matching TRBD2. Sequencing was carried out using naive CD8+ T cells sorted from blood. The CDR3 here is CASSKGLAGLTDTQYF. DNA of the CDR3: TGTGCCAGCAGCAAAGGACTAGCGGGGCTCACAGATACGCAGTATTTT.